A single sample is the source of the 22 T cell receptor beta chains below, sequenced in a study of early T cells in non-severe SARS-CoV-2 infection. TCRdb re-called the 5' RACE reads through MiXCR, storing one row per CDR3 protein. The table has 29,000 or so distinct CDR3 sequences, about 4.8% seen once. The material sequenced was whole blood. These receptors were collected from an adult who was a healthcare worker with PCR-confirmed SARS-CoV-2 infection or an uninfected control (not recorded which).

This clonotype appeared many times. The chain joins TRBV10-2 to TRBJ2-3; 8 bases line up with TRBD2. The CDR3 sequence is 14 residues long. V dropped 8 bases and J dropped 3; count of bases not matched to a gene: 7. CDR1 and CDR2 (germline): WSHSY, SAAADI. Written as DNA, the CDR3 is TGCGCCAGCGCTCCAGCGGGAGAAACAGATACGCAGTATTTT. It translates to CASAPAGETDTQYF.

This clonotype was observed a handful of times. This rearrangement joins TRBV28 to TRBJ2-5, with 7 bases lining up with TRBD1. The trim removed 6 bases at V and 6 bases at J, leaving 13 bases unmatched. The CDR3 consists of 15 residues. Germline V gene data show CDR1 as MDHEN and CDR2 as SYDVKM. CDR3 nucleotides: TGTGCCAGCAGCCTGCAGGGACAGCGTAAAAAGACCCAGTACTTC. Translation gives CASSLQGQRKKTQYF.

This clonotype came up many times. CDR3 nucleotides: TGTGCCAGCAGTCCGGGATCGGGAACCGGGGAGCTGTTTTTT. This encodes CASSPGSGTGELFF. The chain employs TRBV12-3 or TRBV12-4 and TRBJ2-2; TRBD2 might be the D (5 bases). The V gene lost 5 bases and the J gene lost 5 bases, with 12 bases spanning the gap. The CDR3 loop spans 14 amino acids.

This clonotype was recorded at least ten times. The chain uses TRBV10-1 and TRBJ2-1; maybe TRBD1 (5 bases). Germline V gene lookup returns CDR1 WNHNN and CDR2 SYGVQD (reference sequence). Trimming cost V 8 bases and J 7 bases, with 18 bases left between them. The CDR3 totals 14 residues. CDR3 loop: CASYKGHRVNEQFF. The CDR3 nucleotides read TGCGCCAGCTATAAAGGACACCGGGTAAATGAGCAGTTCTTC.

The CDR3 DNA follows: TGTGCCAGCAGTTACGGACGGACAAGCACAGATACGCAGTATTTT. This gives the protein CASSYGRTSTDTQYF. The gene calls are TRBV6-2 or TRBV6-3 and TRBJ2-3; D is possibly TRBD1 (5 bases). Germline CDR1 MNHEY, CDR2 SVGEGT. Trimming stripped 2 bases from V and 0 bases from J, with 9 bases between. The CDR3 runs 15 residues.

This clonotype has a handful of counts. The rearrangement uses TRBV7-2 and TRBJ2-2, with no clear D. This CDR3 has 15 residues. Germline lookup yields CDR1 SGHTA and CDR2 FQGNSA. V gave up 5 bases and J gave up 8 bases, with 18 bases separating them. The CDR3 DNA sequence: TGTGCCAGCAGCCCGGACGGAATTTCACCGGGGGAGCTGTTTTTT. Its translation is CASSPDGISPGELFF.

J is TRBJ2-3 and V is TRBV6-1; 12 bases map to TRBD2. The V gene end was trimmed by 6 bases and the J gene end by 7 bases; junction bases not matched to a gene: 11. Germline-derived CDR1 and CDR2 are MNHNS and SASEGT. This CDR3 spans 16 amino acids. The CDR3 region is CASRPVTSGGANTQYF. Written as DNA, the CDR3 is TGTGCCAGCAGGCCAGTGACTAGCGGGGGTGCAAATACGCAGTATTTT.

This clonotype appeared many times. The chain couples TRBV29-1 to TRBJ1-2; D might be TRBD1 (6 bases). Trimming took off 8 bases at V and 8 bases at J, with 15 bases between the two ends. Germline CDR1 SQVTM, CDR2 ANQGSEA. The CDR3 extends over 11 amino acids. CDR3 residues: CSTQTGLGYTF. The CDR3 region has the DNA TGCAGCACCCAAACAGGGCTCGGCTACACCTTC. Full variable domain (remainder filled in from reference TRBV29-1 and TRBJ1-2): SAVISQKPSRDICQRGTSLTIQCQVDSQVTMMFWYRQQPGQSLTLIATANQGSEATYESGFVIDKFPISRPNLTFSTLTVSNMSPEDSSIYLCSTQTGLGYTFGSGTRLTVV.

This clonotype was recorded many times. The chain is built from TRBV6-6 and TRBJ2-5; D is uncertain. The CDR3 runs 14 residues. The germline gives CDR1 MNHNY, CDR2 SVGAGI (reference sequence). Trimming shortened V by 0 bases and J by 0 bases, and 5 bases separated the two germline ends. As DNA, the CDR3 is TGTGCCAGCAGTTACTCGACCTACCAAGAGACCCAGTACTTC. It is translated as CASSYSTYQETQYF.

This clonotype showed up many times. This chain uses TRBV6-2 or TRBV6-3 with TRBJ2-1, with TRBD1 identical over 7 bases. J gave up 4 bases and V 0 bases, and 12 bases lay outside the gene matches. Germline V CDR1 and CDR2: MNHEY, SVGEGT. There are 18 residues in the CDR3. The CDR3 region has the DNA TGTGCCAGCAGTTACTCGGTCACCCAGGGGGTCGGGTACAATGAGCAGTTCTTC. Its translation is CASSYSVTQGVGYNEQFF.

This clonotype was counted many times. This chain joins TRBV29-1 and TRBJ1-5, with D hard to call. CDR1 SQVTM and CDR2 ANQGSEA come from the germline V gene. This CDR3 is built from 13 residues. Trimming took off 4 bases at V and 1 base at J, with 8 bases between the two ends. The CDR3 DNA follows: TGCAGCGTTGCTCTGTCGAGCAATCAGCCCCAGCATTTT. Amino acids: CSVALSSNQPQHF.

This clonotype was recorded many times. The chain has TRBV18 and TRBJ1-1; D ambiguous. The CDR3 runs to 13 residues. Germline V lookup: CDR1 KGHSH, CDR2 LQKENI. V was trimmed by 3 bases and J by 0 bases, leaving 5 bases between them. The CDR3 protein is CASSPGVNTEAFF. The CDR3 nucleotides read TGTGCCAGCTCACCGGGAGTGAACACTGAAGCTTTCTTT.

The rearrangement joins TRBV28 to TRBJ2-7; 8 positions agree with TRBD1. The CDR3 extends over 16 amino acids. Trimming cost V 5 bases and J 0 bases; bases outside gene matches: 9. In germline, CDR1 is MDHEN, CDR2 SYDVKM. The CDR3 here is CASSGPGQANSYEQYF. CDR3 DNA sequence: TGTGCCAGCAGTGGTCCGGGACAGGCCAACTCCTACGAGCAGTACTTC. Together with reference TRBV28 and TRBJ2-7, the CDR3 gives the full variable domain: DVKVTQSSRYLVKRTGEKVFLECVQDMDHENMFWYRQDPGLGLRLIYFSYDVKMKEKGDIPEGYSVSREKKERFSLILESASTNQTSMYLCASSGPGQANSYEQYFGPGTRLTVT.

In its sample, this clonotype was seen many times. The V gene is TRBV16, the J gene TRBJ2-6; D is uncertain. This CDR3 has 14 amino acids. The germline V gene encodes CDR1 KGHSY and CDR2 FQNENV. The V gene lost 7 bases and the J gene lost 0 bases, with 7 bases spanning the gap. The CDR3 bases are TGTGCCAGCAAAGAGGCCTCTGGGGCCAACGTCCTGACTTTC. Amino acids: CASKEASGANVLTF.

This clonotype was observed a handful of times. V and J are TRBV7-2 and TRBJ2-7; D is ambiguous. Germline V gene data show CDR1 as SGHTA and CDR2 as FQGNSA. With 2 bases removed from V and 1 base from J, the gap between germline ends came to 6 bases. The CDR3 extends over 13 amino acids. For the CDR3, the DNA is TGTGCCAGCAGCTTACGATGGTCCTACGAGCAGTACTTC. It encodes CASSLRWSYEQYF.

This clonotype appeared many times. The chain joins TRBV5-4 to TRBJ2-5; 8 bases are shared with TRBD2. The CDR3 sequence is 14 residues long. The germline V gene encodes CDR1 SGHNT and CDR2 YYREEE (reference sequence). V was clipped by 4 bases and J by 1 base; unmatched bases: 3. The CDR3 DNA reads TGTGCCAGCAGCCCGACTAGCGCCCAAGAGACCCAGTACTTC. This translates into CASSPTSAQETQYF.

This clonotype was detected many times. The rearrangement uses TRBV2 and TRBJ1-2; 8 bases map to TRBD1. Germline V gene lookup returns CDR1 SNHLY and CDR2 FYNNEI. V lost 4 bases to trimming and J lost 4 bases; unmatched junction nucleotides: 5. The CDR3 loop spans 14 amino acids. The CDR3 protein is CASSGTGQFYGYTF. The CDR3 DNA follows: TGTGCCAGCAGTGGGACAGGGCAATTCTATGGCTACACCTTC.

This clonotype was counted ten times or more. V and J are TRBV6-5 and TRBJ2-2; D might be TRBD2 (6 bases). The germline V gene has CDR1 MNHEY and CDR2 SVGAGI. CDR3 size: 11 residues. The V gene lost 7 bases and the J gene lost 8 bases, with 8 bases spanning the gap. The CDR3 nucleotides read TGTGCCAGCACCCGGGGGGGGGAGCTGTTTTTT. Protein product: CASTRGGELFF.

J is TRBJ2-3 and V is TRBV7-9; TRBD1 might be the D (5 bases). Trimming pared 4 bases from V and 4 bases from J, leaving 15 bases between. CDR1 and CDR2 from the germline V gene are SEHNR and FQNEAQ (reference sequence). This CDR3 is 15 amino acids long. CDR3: CASSWVQGGADTQYF. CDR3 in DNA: TGTGCCAGCAGCTGGGTCCAGGGTGGCGCAGATACGCAGTATTTT.

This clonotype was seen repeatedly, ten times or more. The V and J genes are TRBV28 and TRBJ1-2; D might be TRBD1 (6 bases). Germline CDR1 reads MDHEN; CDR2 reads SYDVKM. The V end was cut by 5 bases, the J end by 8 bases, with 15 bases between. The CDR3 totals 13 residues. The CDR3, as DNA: TGTGCCAGCAGTCTGACAGGTTCGGCGGGCTACACCTTC. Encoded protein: CASSLTGSAGYTF.

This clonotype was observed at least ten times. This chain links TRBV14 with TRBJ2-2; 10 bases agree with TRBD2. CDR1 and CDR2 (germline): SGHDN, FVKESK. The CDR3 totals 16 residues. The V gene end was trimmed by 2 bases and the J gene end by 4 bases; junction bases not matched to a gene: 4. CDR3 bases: TGTGCCAGCAGCCAACTAGCGGGAGCGGTCACCGGGGAGCTGTTTTTT. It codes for CASSQLAGAVTGELFF.

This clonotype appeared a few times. CDR3 DNA: TGTGCCAGCAAAAAATGGGAGAGGGGTTCGAACACCGGGGAGCTGTTTTTT. Its translation: CASKKWERGSNTGELFF. This chain links TRBV6-1 with TRBJ2-2; D possibly uses TRBD1 or TRBD2 (5 bases each). Deletions cut 7 bases from V and 0 bases from J, with 18 bases between. CDR3 length: 17 residues. The germline V gene encodes CDR1 MNHNS and CDR2 SASEGT.